One and the same sample provided the 10 T cell receptor beta chains below, sequenced in a study of OX40 agonist ivuxolimab in advanced cancers. This table comes from immunoSEQ multiplex PCR, and its TCRdb copy is limited to in-frame clones, with some not included. The sample holds under 95,000 clones; 93% are singletons and the top ten take around 6%. Sequencing was performed on CD4+ or CD8+ T cells sorted from blood, taken in a trial of the OX40 agonist ivuxolimab. All receptors come from an adult with an advanced solid tumor such as melanoma, head and neck, liver or kidney cancer.

The chain recombines TRBV5-8 with TRBJ1-6; TRBD1 is a possible D gene (6 bases). The CDR3 is 15 amino acids. Germline V gene data show CDR1 as SGHTS and CDR2 as YDEGEE. With 2 bases removed from V and 5 bases from J, the gap between germline ends came to 11 bases. The CDR3 loop reads CASSFTGTHNSPLHF. The CDR3 DNA reads TGTGCCAGCAGCTTCACCGGGACACATAATTCACCCCTCCACTTT. The whole variable domain, filled in from reference TRBV5-8 and TRBJ1-6, reads EAGVTQSPTHLIKTRGQQATLRCSPISGHTSVYWYQQALGLGLQFLLWYDEGEERNRGNFPPRFSGRQFPNYSSELNVNALELEDSALYLCASSFTGTHNSPLHFGNGTRLTVT.

The chain uses TRBV27 and TRBJ1-2; D unclear. CDR1 is MNHEY, CDR2 SMNVEV, per germline (reference sequence). The CDR3 extends over 14 amino acids. Trimming removed 0 bases at V and 5 bases at J, with 10 bases between. CDR3 protein: CASSLSRGLYGYTF. The CDR3 nucleotides read TGTGCCAGCAGTTTATCTCGGGGTTTGTATGGCTACACCTTC.

This sequence joins TRBV30 and TRBJ2-7, with TRBD1 as a possible D gene (5 bases). V was clipped by 2 bases and J by 2 bases, with 16 bases between them. The CDR3 sequence is 15 residues long. Germline V lookup: CDR1 GTSNPN, CDR2 SVGIG (reference sequence). CDR3 region: CAWSPDSRPTYEQYF. Here the CDR3 DNA reads TGTGCCTGGAGTCCAGACAGTCGTCCCACCTACGAGCAGTACTTC.

This chain connects TRBV29-1 to TRBJ2-7; D may be TRBD2 (6 bases). V lost 5 bases, J lost 0 bases, and 17 bases lay in between. This CDR3 has 15 residues. Germline V lookup: CDR1 SQVTM, CDR2 ANQGSEA. The CDR3 is CSVRGGAESSYEQYF. The CDR3, as DNA: TGCAGCGTTCGCGGCGGGGCGGAAAGCTCCTACGAGCAGTACTTC.

The rearrangement joins TRBV4-1 to TRBJ2-7; 8 bases match TRBD2. Germline V gene lookup returns CDR1 MGHRA and CDR2 YSYEKL. The CDR3 covers 16 residues. V was pared by 0 bases and J by 4 bases, with 8 bases of the junction left unmatched. In DNA form, the CDR3 reads TGCGCCAGCAGCCAAGATCGGGAGGGAGGGCCTTACGAGCAGTACTTC. It specifies CASSQDREGGPYEQYF.

V is TRBV29-1 and J is TRBJ2-1, with 8 bases that match TRBD2. The trim removed 4 bases at V and 4 bases at J, leaving 6 bases unmatched. The CDR3 has 14 amino acids. CDR1 SQVTM and CDR2 ANQGSEA come from the germline V gene. The CDR3 here is CSVGGLAGYNEQFF. CDR3 coding DNA: TGCAGCGTTGGAGGCCTAGCGGGTTACAATGAGCAGTTCTTC.

This clone was seen a single time. The gene calls are TRBV6-5 and TRBJ1-4; TRBD1 agrees at 8 bases. CDR3 length equals 16 residues. Germline V gene lookup returns CDR1 MNHEY and CDR2 SVGAGI. Unmatched junction bases numbered 8, after V lost 2 bases and J lost 6 bases. CDR3 sequence (DNA): TGTGCCAGCAGTTACCGGGTGACAGGGGCGGATGAAAAACTGTTTTTT. This sequence encodes CASSYRVTGADEKLFF.

The V call is TRBV9, the J call TRBJ1-2, with 10 bases aligning to TRBD1. The CDR3 is 15 amino acids. CDR1 is SGDLS and CDR2 is YYNGEE in the germline V gene. V shed 0 bases and J 4 bases; nucleotides not matched to a gene: 3. CDR3 sequence reads: CASSVGQGAPYGYTF. In nucleotides, the CDR3 is TGTGCCAGCAGCGTAGGACAGGGGGCACCCTATGGCTACACCTTC.

The gene calls are TRBV13 and TRBJ2-7, with D perhaps assigned TRBD1 or TRBD2 (5 bases each). The CDR3 covers 18 residues. V lost 0 bases and J lost 6, with 24 bases in between. Germline CDR1 is PRHDT and CDR2 is FYEKMQ (reference sequence). The CDR3 spells CASSLGLLSEYRDAEQYF. In DNA form, the CDR3 reads TGTGCCAGCAGCTTAGGTCTTCTCTCTGAATACCGGGACGCCGAGCAGTACTTC.

The V and J genes are TRBV19 and TRBJ2-1, with 9 bases identical to TRBD2. Germline CDR1 is LNHDA and CDR2 is SQIVND (reference sequence). V dropped 4 bases and J dropped 5; count of bases not matched to a gene: 0. The CDR3 sequence is 13 residues long. As DNA, the CDR3 is TGTGCCAGTAGTAGCGGGAGGGACAATGAGCAGTTCTTC. It specifies CASSSGRDNEQFF.